Listed here are 27 T cell receptor beta chains from one sample, sequenced in a study of cytomegalovirus exposure and HLA in healthy donors. This PCR relied on a set of 60 Vbeta primers and 13 Jbeta primers. Repertoires were generated with immunoSEQ multiplex PCR, while TCRdb's copy carries only in-frame clones and drops some. The sample has 100,000 to 150,000 clones, under 90% seen once; the top ten hold around 3.5%. Source material: PBMCs. These receptors were obtained from a middle-aged woman in good health and CMV-seropositive.

V usage is TRBV27 and J usage is TRBJ2-5, with D possibly matching TRBD1 (6 bases). V gave up 8 bases and J gave up 2 bases, with 18 bases separating them. This CDR3 has 15 amino acids. Germline values: CDR1 MNHEY, CDR2 SMNVEV (reference sequence). The CDR3 reads CASSPWADRQETQYF. Written as DNA, the CDR3 is TGTGCCAGCTCACCCTGGGCGGACAGACAAGAGACCCAGTACTTC.

This chain links TRBV6-5 with TRBJ2-5; 10 bases line up with TRBD2. V trimming: 6 bases; J trimming: 3 bases; junction bases outside the gene matches: 4. This CDR3 comprises 14 residues. Germline loops: CDR1 MNHEY, CDR2 SVGAGI. CDR3 sequence reads: CASRPAGGKETQYF. In DNA, the CDR3 is TGTGCCAGCAGGCCAGCGGGAGGGAAAGAGACCCAGTACTTC.

The J gene is TRBJ1-5, the V gene TRBV7-6; 7 bases agree with TRBD1. Germline trimming cut 5 bases from V and 5 bases from J; bases unmatched to any gene: 9. The CDR3 sequence is 15 residues long. Germline V gene data show CDR1 as SGHVS and CDR2 as FNYEAQ. The CDR3 region has the DNA TGTGCCAGCAGCCCCTCCGGGACAGATTATCAGCCCCAGCATTTT. Protein product: CASSPSGTDYQPQHF.

This sequence joins TRBV28 and TRBJ2-7; a weak D match, TRBD2 (7 bases). This CDR3 contains 14 residues. The germline gives CDR1 MDHEN, CDR2 SYDVKM. CDR3 DNA sequence: TGTGCTCCTCTGGGAGGGGGTCTAGCCTACGAGCAGTACTTC. It translates to CAPLGGGLAYEQYF. Complete variable domain (other parts from reference TRBV28 and TRBJ2-7): DVKVTQSSRYLVKRTGEKVFLECVQDMDHENMFWYRQDPGLGLRLIYFSYDVKMKEKGDIPEGYSVSREKKERFSLILESASTNQTSMYLCAPLGGGLAYEQYFGPGTRLTVT.

This clone occurred once. The gene calls are TRBV30 and TRBJ1-1, with TRBD1 as a possible D gene (5 bases). The CDR3 contains 11 residues. The germline V and J ends were trimmed by 7 bases and 4 bases, with 10 bases remaining between them. CDR1 and CDR2 (germline): GTSNPN, SVGIG (reference sequence). In nucleotides, the CDR3 is TGTGCCTCCCAGGGAGGCACTGAAGCTTTCTTT. It yields the protein CASQGGTEAFF.

The chain recombines TRBV5-5 with TRBJ2-7, with a possible D match to TRBD1 (5 bases). There are 13 residues in the CDR3. V lost 2 bases to trimming and J lost 2 bases, with 8 bases between them. In germline, CDR1 is SGHKS, CDR2 YYEKEE (reference sequence). The CDR3 reads CASSLDSAYEQYF. In nucleotides, the CDR3 is TGTGCCAGCAGCTTAGACAGCGCCTACGAGCAGTACTTC.

The rearrangement joins TRBV5-1 to TRBJ2-7; possible D gene TRBD2, 5 bases. V was trimmed by 5 bases and J by 0 bases, leaving 15 bases between them. The CDR3 contains 15 residues. Germline values: CDR1 SGHRS, CDR2 YFSETQ. The CDR3 nucleotides read TGCGCCAGCAGGGTTGAAGGGAGTAGCTCCTACGAGCAGTACTTC. Amino acids: CASRVEGSSSYEQYF.

The chain is built from TRBV19 and TRBJ2-7, with 9 bases identical to TRBD2. This CDR3 spans 16 amino acids. Trimming cost V 1 base and J 6 bases; bases outside gene matches: 10. CDR1 is LNHDA and CDR2 is SQIVND in the germline V gene (reference sequence). CDR3 sequence reads: CASSIGGSGSPVEQYF. CDR3 DNA: TGTGCCAGTAGTATAGGTGGTAGCGGGAGTCCTGTCGAGCAGTACTTC.

V and J are TRBV7-2 and TRBJ2-3, with D maybe TRBD2 (7 bases). CDR1 and CDR2 from the germline V gene are SGHTA and FQGNSA. The V end lost 2 bases, the J end lost 5 bases, and 17 bases lay between the germline ends. This CDR3 spans 16 amino acids. CDR3 sequence reads: CASSLLGAGALDTQYF. The CDR3 region has the DNA TGTGCCAGCAGCTTACTGGGGGCGGGAGCTTTAGATACGCAGTATTTT.

Only a few counts were recorded for this clone. This sequence joins TRBV27 and TRBJ1-1, with 7 bases matching TRBD1. CDR3 size: 15 residues. V dropped 6 bases and J dropped 3; count of bases not matched to a gene: 10. The germline gives CDR1 MNHEY, CDR2 SMNVEV (reference sequence). Written as DNA, the CDR3 is TGTGCCAGCAGCCGCGCAAGGGGGCCTGACACTGAAGCTTTCTTT. It encodes CASSRARGPDTEAFF.

The CDR3 nucleotides are TGTGCCAGCAGCTACGGACAGGGGATGAACTATGGCTACACCTTC. Its translation: CASSYGQGMNYGYTF. This chain connects TRBV11-3 to TRBJ1-2; 9 bases are a match to TRBD1. Per germline, CDR1 SGHNT and CDR2 YENEEA. V was clipped by 4 bases and J by 2 bases; unmatched bases: 5. The CDR3 contains 15 residues.

This clone was recorded only once. The chain joins TRBV6-6 to TRBJ1-1, with unresolved D. V shed 0 bases and J shed 7 bases, with 12 bases lying between them. CDR1 and CDR2 (germline): MNHNY, SVGAGI (reference sequence). This CDR3 comprises 14 residues. CDR3 DNA: TGTGCCAGCAGTTACTCTCTCCTCGGGGATGAAGCTTTCTTT. Protein: CASSYSLLGDEAFF.

There are a few counts of this clone. V is TRBV5-1 and J is TRBJ1-1, with D perhaps TRBD1 (6 bases). Trimming pared 3 bases from V and 1 base from J, leaving 10 bases between. The CDR3 has 14 residues. CDR1 and CDR2 from the germline V gene are SGHRS and YFSETQ. The CDR3 nucleotides are TGCGCCAGCAGCTGGACGACAGGGAACACTGAAGCTTTCTTT. This encodes CASSWTTGNTEAFF.

This rearrangement joins TRBV19 to TRBJ1-1; tentatively, D is TRBD1 (5 bases). The CDR3 is 13 amino acids. Germline V gene data show CDR1 as LNHDA and CDR2 as SQIVND (reference sequence). V shed 3 bases and J shed 6 bases, with 11 bases lying between them. CDR3 amino acids: CASSIRQGAEAFF. In DNA, the CDR3 is TGTGCCAGTAGTATCCGCCAGGGCGCTGAAGCTTTCTTT.

This rearrangement joins TRBV5-1 to TRBJ2-7, with D tentatively TRBD2 (6 bases). Germline-derived CDR1 and CDR2 are SGHRS and YFSETQ. Trimming cost V 0 bases and J 5 bases, with 15 bases left between them. The CDR3 is 15 residues long. CDR3 protein: CASSLAGLRTHEQYF. The CDR3 DNA sequence: TGCGCCAGCAGCTTGGCGGGACTCCGGACCCACGAGCAGTACTTC.

The CDR3 region is CASSMGGANPLGQPQHF. Here the CDR3 DNA reads TGTGCCAGTAGTATGGGGGGGGCGAACCCCCTAGGTCAGCCCCAGCATTTT. The chain recombines TRBV19 with TRBJ1-5; maybe TRBD1 (6 bases). V gave up 3 bases and J gave up 6 bases, with 21 bases separating them. Looked up from germline, CDR1 is LNHDA and CDR2 is SQIVND (reference sequence). The CDR3 consists of 17 residues.

The V call is TRBV6-5, the J call TRBJ1-2, with 8 bases fitting TRBD1. The CDR3 contains 13 residues. Germline loops: CDR1 MNHEY, CDR2 SVGAGI. The V gene end was trimmed by 6 bases and the J gene end by 4 bases; junction bases not matched to a gene: 4. In DNA form, the CDR3 reads TGTGCCAGCAGAGAGACAGGGGTCTATGGCTACACCTTC. As protein: CASRETGVYGYTF.

V is TRBV7-2 and J is TRBJ2-7, with D unresolved. This CDR3 spans 12 amino acids. Looked up from germline, CDR1 is SGHTA and CDR2 is FQGNSA. V shed 5 bases and J shed 5 bases, with 10 bases lying between them. In DNA, the CDR3 is TGTGCCAGCAGCCTAGGTGAGGACGAGCAGTACTTC. Protein: CASSLGEDEQYF.

The chain links TRBV6-5 to TRBJ2-3; possibly TRBD1 for D (5 bases). CDR1 MNHEY and CDR2 SVGAGI come from the germline V gene. The CDR3 consists of 14 residues. Trimming left V 5 bases short and J 2 bases short, with 11 bases between. The CDR3 DNA sequence: TGTGCCAGCAGTCGTCAGGGATACACAGATACGCAGTATTTT. Amino acid sequence: CASSRQGYTDTQYF.

The chain carries TRBV6-6 and TRBJ2-1; 16 bases are shared with TRBD2. Losses at the gene ends were 4 bases for V and 8 bases for J; bases not matched to a gene: 5. CDR3 size: 16 residues. Germline-derived CDR1 and CDR2 are MNHNY and SVGAGI (reference sequence). DNA for the CDR3: TGTGCCAGCAGTTCCGGGACTAGCGGGAGGGCGGATGAGCAGTTCTTC. Translating it yields CASSSGTSGRADEQFF.

This clone was seen at least ten times. CDR3 in amino acids: CASSVPTGLNTEAFF. The DNA for the CDR3 is TGTGCCAGCAGTGTACCGACAGGGCTGAACACTGAAGCTTTCTTT. The chain carries TRBV28 and TRBJ1-1; TRBD1 matches 7 bases. V shed 5 bases and J 0 bases; nucleotides not matched to a gene: 6. This CDR3 region has 15 residues. Germline CDR1 and CDR2: MDHEN and SYDVKM.

This sequence joins TRBV30 and TRBJ2-1, with 7 bases that match TRBD1. With V trimmed by 3 bases and J by 4 bases, 6 bases remained unmatched. There are 14 residues in the CDR3. CDR1 is GTSNPN and CDR2 is SVGIG in the germline V gene (reference sequence). The CDR3 nucleotides are TGTGCCTGGAGGGCCGGGACAGTTTACAATGAGCAGTTCTTC. This sequence encodes CAWRAGTVYNEQFF.

This sequence joins TRBV27 and TRBJ1-2; D is possibly TRBD1 (5 bases). V was trimmed by 3 bases and J by 7 bases, leaving 12 bases between them. Germline V CDR1 and CDR2: MNHEY, SMNVEV (reference sequence). The CDR3 consists of 13 residues. CDR3 loop: CASSFGGRFGYTF. CDR3 sequence (DNA): TGTGCCAGCAGTTTCGGGGGTCGGTTTGGCTACACCTTC.

This sequence joins TRBV30 and TRBJ2-7; 11 bases line up with TRBD2. The CDR3 is 15 amino acids. The germline V gene encodes CDR1 GTSNPN and CDR2 SVGIG (reference sequence). The J segment lost 5 bases and the V segment lost 0 bases, leaving 6 bases of the junction unmatched. The CDR3 sequence: CAWSVGSGRAHEQYF. The CDR3 DNA follows: TGTGCCTGGAGTGTGGGTAGCGGGAGGGCCCACGAGCAGTACTTC.

V gene TRBV21-1 combines with J gene TRBJ2-5; the DNA was not used to check the table's D call, TRBD1. TRBV21-1 is a pseudogene locus. There are 17 residues in the CDR3. For the CDR3, the DNA is TGTGCCAGCAGCAAAGGATCAGGGGCACTTTTGCAAGAGACCCAGTACTTC. Residues: CASSKGSGALLQETQYF.

In DNA, the CDR3 is TGTGCCCTAAAGAGGGGGCCTAACTATGGCTACACCTTC. Its translation: CALKRGPNYGYTF. The chain employs TRBV7-2 and TRBJ1-2; TRBD1 agrees at 7 bases. From germline, CDR1 is SGHTA and CDR2 FQGNSA. The CDR3 covers 13 residues. V shed 11 bases, J shed 0 bases, and the junction held 6 bases outside the gene matches. The full variable domain, its missing parts supplied by reference TRBV7-2 and TRBJ1-2, is GAGVSQSPSNKVTEKGKDVELRCDPISGHTALYWYRQSLGQGLEFLIYFQGNSAPDKSGLPSDRFSAERTGGSVSTLTIQRTQQEDSAVYLCALKRGPNYGYTFGSGTRLTVV.

The gene calls are TRBV7-9 and TRBJ2-5; TRBD2 might be the D (6 bases). Germline-derived CDR1 and CDR2 are SEHNR and FQNEAQ (reference sequence). CDR3 length: 13 residues. Trimming shortened V by 2 bases and J by 10 bases, and 14 bases separated the two germline ends. In nucleotides, the CDR3 is TGTGCCAGCAGCTTACTTTTCGGAGGGATCCAGTACTTC. It is translated as CASSLLFGGIQYF. Variable domain in full (rest from reference TRBV7-9 and TRBJ2-5): DTGVSQNPRHKITKRGQNVTFRCDPISEHNRLYWYRQTLGQGPEFLTYFQNEAQLEKSRLLSDRFSAERPKGSFSTLEIQRTEQGDSAMYLCASSLLFGGIQYFGPGTRLLVL.